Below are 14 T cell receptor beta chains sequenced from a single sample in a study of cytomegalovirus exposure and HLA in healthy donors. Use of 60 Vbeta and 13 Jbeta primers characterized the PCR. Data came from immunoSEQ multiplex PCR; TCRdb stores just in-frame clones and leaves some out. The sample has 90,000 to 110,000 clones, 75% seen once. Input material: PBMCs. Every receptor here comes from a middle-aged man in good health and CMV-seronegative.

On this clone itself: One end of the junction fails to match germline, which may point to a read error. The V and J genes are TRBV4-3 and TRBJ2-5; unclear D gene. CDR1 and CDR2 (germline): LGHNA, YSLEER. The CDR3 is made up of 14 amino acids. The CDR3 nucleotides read TGCGCCAGCAGCCATTCGACTGCTCAAGAGACCCGGTACTTC. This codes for CASSHSTAQETRYF.

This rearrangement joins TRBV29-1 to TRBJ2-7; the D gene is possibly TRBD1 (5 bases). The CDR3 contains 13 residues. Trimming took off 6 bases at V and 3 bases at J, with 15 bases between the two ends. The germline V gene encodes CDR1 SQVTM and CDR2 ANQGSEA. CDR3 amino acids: CSVVQGIGYEQYF. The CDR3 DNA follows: TGCAGCGTGGTTCAGGGAATTGGCTACGAGCAGTACTTC.

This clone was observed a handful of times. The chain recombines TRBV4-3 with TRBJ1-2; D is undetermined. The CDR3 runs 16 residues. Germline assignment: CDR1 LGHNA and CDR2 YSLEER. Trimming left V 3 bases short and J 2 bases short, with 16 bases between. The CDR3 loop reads CASSQAVQLTNYGYTF. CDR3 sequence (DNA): TGCGCCAGCAGCCAGGCTGTACAGTTGACGAACTATGGCTACACCTTC.

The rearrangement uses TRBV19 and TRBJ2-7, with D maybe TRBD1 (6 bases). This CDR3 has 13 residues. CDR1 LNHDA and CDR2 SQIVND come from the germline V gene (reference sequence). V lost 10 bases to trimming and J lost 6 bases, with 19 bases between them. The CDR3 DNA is TGTGCCACAGCAGGGGCCCAGGGATCCGAGCAGTACTTC. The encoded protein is CATAGAQGSEQYF.

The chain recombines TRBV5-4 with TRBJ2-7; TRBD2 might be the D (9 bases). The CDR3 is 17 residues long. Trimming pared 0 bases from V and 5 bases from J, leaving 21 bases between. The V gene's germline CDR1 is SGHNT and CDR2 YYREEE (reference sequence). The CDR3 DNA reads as TGTGCCAGCAGCTTGGATGGGCTAGCGGGACAGGTCAACGAGCAGTACTTC. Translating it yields CASSLDGLAGQVNEQYF.

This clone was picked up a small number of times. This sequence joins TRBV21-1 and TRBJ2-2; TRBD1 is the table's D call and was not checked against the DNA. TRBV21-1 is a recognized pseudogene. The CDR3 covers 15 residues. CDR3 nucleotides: TGTGCCAGCGGACGAAACAGGCCTGACACCGGGGAGCTGTTTTTT. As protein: CASGRNRPDTGELFF.

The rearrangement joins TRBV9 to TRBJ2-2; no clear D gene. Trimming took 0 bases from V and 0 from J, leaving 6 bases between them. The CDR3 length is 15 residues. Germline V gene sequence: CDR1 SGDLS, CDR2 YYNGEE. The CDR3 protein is CASSVAQANTGELFF. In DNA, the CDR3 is TGTGCCAGCAGCGTAGCGCAGGCGAACACCGGGGAGCTGTTTTTT.

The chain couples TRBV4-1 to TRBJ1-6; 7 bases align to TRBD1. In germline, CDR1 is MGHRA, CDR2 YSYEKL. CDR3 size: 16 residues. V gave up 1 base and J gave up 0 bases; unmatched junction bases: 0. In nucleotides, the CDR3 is TGCGCCAGCAGCCAAGCAGGGGGCTCCTATAATTCACCCCTCCACTTT. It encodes CASSQAGGSYNSPLHF.

The CDR3 spells CASSTPGTGSYEQYF. In DNA form, the CDR3 reads TGTGCCAGCAGTACTCCCGGGACAGGGTCCTACGAGCAGTACTTC. This chain uses TRBV28 with TRBJ2-7; TRBD1 agrees at 9 bases. CDR3 length: 15 residues. CDR1 is MDHEN, CDR2 SYDVKM, per germline. V shed 5 bases, J shed 1 base, and the junction held 6 bases outside the gene matches.

Written as DNA, the CDR3 is TGTGCCAGCAGCTTAGACCGGGACAGCACTAACTACGAGCAGTACTTC. It specifies CASSLDRDSTNYEQYF. The J gene is TRBJ2-7, the V gene TRBV7-6; 7 bases map to TRBD1. Germline CDR1 is SGHVS and CDR2 is FNYEAQ. The ends lost 1 base at V and 3 bases at J; junction bases unmatched: 9. The CDR3 runs 16 residues.

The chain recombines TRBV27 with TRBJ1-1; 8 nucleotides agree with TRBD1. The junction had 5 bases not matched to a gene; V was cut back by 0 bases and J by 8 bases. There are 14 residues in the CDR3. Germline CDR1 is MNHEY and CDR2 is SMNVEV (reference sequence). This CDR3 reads CASSLSRGRPEAFF. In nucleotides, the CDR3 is TGTGCCAGCAGTTTATCCAGGGGGCGTCCCGAAGCTTTCTTT.

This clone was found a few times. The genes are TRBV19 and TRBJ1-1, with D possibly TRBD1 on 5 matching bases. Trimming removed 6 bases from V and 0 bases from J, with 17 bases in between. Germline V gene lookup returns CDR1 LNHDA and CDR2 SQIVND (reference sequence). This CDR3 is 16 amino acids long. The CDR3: CASRSEGAYMNTEAFF. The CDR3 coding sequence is TGTGCCAGTAGGTCGGAAGGGGCTTACATGAACACTGAAGCTTTCTTT.

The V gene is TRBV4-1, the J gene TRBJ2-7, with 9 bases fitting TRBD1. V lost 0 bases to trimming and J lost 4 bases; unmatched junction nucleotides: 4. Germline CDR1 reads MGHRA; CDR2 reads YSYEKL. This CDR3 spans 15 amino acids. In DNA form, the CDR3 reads TGCGCCAGCAGCCAAGAGAGCGACAGGGGGTACGAGCAGTACTTC. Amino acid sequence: CASSQESDRGYEQYF.

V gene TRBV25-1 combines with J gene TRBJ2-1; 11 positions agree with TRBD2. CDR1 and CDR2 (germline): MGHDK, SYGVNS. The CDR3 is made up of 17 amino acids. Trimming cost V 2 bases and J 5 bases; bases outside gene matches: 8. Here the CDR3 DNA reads TGTGCCAGCAGTGAACCCCAAGGGACTAGCGGAAACAATGAGCAGTTCTTC. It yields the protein CASSEPQGTSGNNEQFF.